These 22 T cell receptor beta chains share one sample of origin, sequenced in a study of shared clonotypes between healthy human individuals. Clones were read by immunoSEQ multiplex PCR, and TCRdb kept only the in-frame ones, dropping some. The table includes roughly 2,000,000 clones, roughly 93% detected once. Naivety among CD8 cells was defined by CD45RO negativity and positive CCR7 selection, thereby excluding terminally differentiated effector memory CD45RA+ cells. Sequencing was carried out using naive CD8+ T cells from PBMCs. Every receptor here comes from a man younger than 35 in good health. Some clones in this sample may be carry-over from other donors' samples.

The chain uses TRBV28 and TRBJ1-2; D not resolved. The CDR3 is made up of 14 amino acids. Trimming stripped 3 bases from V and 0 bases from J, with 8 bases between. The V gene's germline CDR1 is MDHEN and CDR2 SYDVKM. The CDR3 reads CASSFVPANYGYTF. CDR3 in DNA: TGTGCCAGCAGTTTTGTTCCAGCTAACTATGGCTACACCTTC.

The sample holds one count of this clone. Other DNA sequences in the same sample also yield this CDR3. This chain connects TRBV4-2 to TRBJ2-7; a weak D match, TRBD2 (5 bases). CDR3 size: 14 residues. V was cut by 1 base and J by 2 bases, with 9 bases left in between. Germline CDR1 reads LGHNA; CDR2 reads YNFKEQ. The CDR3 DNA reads TGTGCCAGCAGCCAAGGGCTAGCAACCTACGAGCAGTACTTC. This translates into CASSQGLATYEQYF.

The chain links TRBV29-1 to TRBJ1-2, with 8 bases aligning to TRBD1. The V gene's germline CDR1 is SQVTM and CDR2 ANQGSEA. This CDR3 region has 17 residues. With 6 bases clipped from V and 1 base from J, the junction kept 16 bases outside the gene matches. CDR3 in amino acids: CSVMGWGQDQINYGYTF. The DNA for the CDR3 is TGCAGCGTAATGGGCTGGGGACAGGACCAGATTAACTATGGCTACACCTTC.

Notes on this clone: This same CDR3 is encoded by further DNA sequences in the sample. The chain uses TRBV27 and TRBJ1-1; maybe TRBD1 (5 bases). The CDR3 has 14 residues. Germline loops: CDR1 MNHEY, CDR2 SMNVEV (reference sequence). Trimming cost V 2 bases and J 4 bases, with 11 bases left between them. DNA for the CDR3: TGTGCCAGCAGTTTAAGGGGCTTGAGCACTGAAGCTTTCTTT. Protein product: CASSLRGLSTEAFF.

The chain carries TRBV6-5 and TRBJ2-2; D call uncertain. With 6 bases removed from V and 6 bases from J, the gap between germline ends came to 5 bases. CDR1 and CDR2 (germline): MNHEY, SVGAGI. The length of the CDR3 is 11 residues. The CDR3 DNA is TGTGCCAGCAGGTTCGCCGGGGAGCTGTTTTTT. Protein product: CASRFAGELFF.

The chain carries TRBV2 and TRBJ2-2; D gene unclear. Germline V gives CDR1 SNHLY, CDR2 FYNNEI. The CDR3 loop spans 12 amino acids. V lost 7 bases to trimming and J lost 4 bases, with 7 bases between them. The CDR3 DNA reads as TGTGCCAGCATACTCCCCACCGGGGAGCTGTTTTTT. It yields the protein CASILPTGELFF. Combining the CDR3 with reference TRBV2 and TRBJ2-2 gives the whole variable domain EPEVTQTPSHQVTQMGQEVILRCVPISNHLYFYWYRQILGQKVEFLVSFYNNEISEKSEIFDDQFSVERPDGSNFTLKIRSTKLEDSAMYFCASILPTGELFFGEGSRLTVL.

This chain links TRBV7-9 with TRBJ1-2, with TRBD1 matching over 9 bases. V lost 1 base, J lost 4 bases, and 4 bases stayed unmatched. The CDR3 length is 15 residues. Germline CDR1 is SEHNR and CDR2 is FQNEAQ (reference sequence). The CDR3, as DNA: TGTGCCAGCAGCTTAGGGGACAGGGTCTCCTATGGCTACACCTTC. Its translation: CASSLGDRVSYGYTF.

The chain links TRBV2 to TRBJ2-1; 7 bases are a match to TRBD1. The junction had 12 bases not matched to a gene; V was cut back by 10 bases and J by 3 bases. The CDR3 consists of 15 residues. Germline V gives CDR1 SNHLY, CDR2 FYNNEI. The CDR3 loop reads CATRPRDRIYNEQFF. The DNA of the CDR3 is TGTGCCACGCGACCCCGGGACAGAATCTACAATGAGCAGTTCTTC.

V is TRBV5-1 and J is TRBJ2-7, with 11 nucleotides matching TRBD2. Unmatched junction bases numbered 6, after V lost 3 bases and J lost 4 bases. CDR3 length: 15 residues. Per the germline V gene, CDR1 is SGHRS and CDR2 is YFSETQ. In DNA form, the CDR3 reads TGCGCCAGCAGCTCCGCCGGGACTAGCGGTTACGAGCAGTACTTC. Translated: CASSSAGTSGYEQYF. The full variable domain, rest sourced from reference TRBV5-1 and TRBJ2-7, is KAGVTQTPRYLIKTRGQQVTLSCSPISGHRSVSWYQQTPGQGLQFLFEYFSETQRNKGNFPGRFSGRQFSNSRSEMNVSTLELGDSALYLCASSSAGTSGYEQYFGPGTRLTVT.

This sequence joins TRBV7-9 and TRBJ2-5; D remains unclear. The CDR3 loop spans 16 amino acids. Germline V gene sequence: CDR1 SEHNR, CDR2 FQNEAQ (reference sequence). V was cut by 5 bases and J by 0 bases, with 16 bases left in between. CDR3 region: CASSPTTGNDQETQYF. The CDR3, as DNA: TGTGCCAGCAGCCCTACGACCGGAAATGACCAAGAGACCCAGTACTTC.

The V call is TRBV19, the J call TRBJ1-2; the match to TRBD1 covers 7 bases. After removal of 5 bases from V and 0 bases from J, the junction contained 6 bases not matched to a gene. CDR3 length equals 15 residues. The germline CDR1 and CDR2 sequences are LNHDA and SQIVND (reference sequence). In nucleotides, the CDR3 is TGTGCCAGTAGTTCCAGGGACAGCTCTAACTATGGCTACACCTTC. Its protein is CASSSRDSSNYGYTF. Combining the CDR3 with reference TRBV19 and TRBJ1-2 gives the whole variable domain DGGITQSPKYLFRKEGQNVTLSCEQNLNHDAMYWYRQDPGQGLRLIYYSQIVNDFQKGDIAEGYSVSREKKESFPLTVTSAQKNPTAFYLCASSSRDSSNYGYTFGSGTRLTVV.

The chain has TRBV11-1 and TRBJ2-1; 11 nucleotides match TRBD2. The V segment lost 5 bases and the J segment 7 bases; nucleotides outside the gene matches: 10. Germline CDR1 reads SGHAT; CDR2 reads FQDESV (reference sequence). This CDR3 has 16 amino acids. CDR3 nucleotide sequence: TGTGCCAGCAGCCTGGTAGCGGGAGGGCTCTGGAATGAGCAGTTCTTC. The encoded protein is CASSLVAGGLWNEQFF.

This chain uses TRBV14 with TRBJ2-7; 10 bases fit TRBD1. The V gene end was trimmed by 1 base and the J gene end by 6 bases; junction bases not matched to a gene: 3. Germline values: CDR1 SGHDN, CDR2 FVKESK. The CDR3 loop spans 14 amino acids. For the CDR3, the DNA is TGTGCCAGCAGCCAAGCGGACAGGGGGTTCGAGCAGTACTTC. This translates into CASSQADRGFEQYF.

The CDR3 DNA follows: TGTGCCACCGACGGCCCCACAGGGCCCTCTGGAAACACCATATATTTT. This gives the protein CATDGPTGPSGNTIYF. The V gene is TRBV15, the J gene TRBJ1-3; the D gene is possibly TRBD1 (6 bases). The CDR3 consists of 16 residues. Germline lookup yields CDR1 LNHNV and CDR2 YYDKDF (reference sequence). V was trimmed by 8 bases and J by 0 bases, leaving 17 bases between them.

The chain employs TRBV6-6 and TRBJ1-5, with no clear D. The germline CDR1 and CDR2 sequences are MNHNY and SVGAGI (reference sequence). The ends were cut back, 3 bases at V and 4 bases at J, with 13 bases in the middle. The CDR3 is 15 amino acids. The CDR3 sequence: CASSYISRGNQPQHF. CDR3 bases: TGTGCCAGCAGTTATATCTCCCGGGGTAATCAGCCCCAGCATTTT.

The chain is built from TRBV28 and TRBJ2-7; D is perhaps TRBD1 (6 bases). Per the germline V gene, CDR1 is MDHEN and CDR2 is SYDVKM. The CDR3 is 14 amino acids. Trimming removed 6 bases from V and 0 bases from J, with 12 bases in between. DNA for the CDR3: TGTGCCAGCAGAATACAGGGTTACTCCTACGAGCAGTACTTC. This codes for CASRIQGYSYEQYF.

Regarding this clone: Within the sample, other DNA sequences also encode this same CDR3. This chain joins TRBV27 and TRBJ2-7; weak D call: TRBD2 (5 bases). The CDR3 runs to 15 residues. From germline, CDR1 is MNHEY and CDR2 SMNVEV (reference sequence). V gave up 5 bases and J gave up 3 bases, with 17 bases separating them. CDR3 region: CASSLRLAGVYEQYF. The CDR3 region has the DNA TGTGCCAGCAGTCTCCGACTCGCGGGCGTCTACGAGCAGTACTTC.

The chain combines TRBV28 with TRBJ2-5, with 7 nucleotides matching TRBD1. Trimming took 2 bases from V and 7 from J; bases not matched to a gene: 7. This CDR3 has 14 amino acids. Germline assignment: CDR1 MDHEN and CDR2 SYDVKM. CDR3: CASSLETGFRTQYF. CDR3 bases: TGTGCCAGCAGTTTAGAGACAGGGTTTCGGACCCAGTACTTC.

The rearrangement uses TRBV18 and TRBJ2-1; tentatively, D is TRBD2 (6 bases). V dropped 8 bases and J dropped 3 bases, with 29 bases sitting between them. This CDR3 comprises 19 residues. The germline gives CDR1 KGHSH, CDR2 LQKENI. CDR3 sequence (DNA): TGTGCCAGCACCCGGAGGGGCCGGGGTAGGGAGGTGTTCTACAATGAGCAGTTCTTC. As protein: CASTRRGRGREVFYNEQFF.

CDR3 loop: CASSGRHDYYGYTF. The CDR3 nucleotides are TGTGCCAGCAGCGGCAGACATGACTACTATGGCTACACCTTC. The rearrangement links TRBV2 to TRBJ1-2; D gene ambiguous. Germline CDR1 SNHLY, CDR2 FYNNEI. This CDR3 region has 14 residues. Trimming stripped 6 bases from V and 3 bases from J, with 14 bases between.

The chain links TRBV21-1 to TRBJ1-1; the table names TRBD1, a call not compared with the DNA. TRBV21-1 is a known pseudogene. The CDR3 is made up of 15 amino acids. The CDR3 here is CASSRDRGPRAEAFF. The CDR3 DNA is TGTGCCAGCAGCAGAGACAGGGGGCCAAGGGCTGAAGCTTTCTTT.

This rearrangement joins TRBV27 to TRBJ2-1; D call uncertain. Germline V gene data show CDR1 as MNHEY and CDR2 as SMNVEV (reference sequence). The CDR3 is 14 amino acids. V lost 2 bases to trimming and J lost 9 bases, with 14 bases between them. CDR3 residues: CASSLSRSGSEQFF. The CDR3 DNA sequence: TGTGCCAGCAGTTTAAGCCGGTCGGGTAGTGAGCAGTTCTTC.